These T cell receptor beta chains were read from a single sample in a study of blood T cell repertoires in COVID-19. The data were produced by immunoSEQ multiplex PCR, yet TCRdb's version contains in-frame clones alone and is incomplete. The sample yields roughly 260,000 clones, under 90% seen once. Sequenced: PBMCs or T cells enriched from blood (not recorded which). These receptors were collected from a woman aged 35 to 49 who had been exposed to COVID-19. Each CDR3 is given with its conserved first and last residue. Fields, in order: J gene, clone size, V gene, D gene, CDR3 protein, CDR3 DNA. D genes are given only for firm matches. A row's size may be missing; if present it is once, few, many or a size class.

j_gene: TRBJ2-3; abundance: -; v_gene: TRBV5-4; d_gene: TRBD1; CDR3aa: CASSPGSGQGTNTQYF; CDR3nt: TGTGCCAGCAGCCCCGGTTCTGGACAGGGGACCAATACGCAGTATTTT
j_gene: TRBJ2-5; abundance: -; v_gene: TRBV5-4; d_gene: -; CDR3aa: CASSPTLRQETQYF; CDR3nt: TGTGCCAGCAGCCCGACACTCAGACAAGAGACCCAGTACTTC
j_gene: TRBJ1-5; abundance: -; v_gene: TRBV19; d_gene: -; CDR3aa: CASSIAGGNQPQHF; CDR3nt: TGTGCCAGTAGTATAGCTGGGGGGAATCAGCCCCAGCATTTT
j_gene: TRBJ2-1; abundance: -; v_gene: TRBV19; d_gene: TRBD2; CDR3aa: CASSLAGGLFDEQFF; CDR3nt: TGTGCCAGTAGCCTAGCGGGGGGTCTCTTCGATGAGCAGTTCTTC
j_gene: TRBJ2-5; abundance: few; v_gene: TRBV11-2; d_gene: -; CDR3aa: CASSNEITLGGLQETQYF; CDR3nt: TGTGCCAGCAGCAACGAAATAACCCTCGGGGGACTCCAAGAGACCCAGTACTTC
j_gene: TRBJ1-5; abundance: -; v_gene: TRBV6-5; d_gene: -; CDR3aa: CASSAGTQSNQPQHF; CDR3nt: TGTGCCAGCAGCGCCGGGACACAAAGCAATCAGCCCCAGCATTTT
j_gene: TRBJ2-4; abundance: -; v_gene: TRBV28; d_gene: -; CDR3aa: CASTPGRPKNIQYF; CDR3nt: TGTGCCAGCACTCCCGGCAGGCCAAAAAACATTCAGTACTTC
j_gene: TRBJ1-1; abundance: -; v_gene: TRBV9; d_gene: -; CDR3aa: CASSVGLGSNTEAFF; CDR3nt: TGTGCCAGCAGCGTAGGCCTAGGATCCAACACTGAAGCTTTCTTT
j_gene: TRBJ2-1; abundance: -; v_gene: TRBV9; d_gene: TRBD2; CDR3aa: CASSVGLAGGFEQFF; CDR3nt: TGTGCCAGCAGCGTAGGACTAGCGGGGGGTTTTGAGCAGTTCTTC
j_gene: TRBJ2-7; abundance: -; v_gene: TRBV7-6; d_gene: TRBD1; CDR3aa: CASSPGTGPESEQYF; CDR3nt: TGTGCCAGCAGCCCGGGGACAGGGCCTGAAAGCGAGCAGTACTTC
j_gene: TRBJ1-5; abundance: -; v_gene: TRBV28; d_gene: -; CDR3aa: CASSTANQPQHF; CDR3nt: TGTGCCAGCTCGACAGCTAATCAGCCCCAGCATTTT
j_gene: TRBJ1-1; abundance: -; v_gene: TRBV7-8; d_gene: -; CDR3aa: CASSLGARADEAFF; CDR3nt: TGTGCCAGCAGCTTAGGGGCACGAGCGGATGAAGCTTTCTTT
j_gene: TRBJ2-7; abundance: -; v_gene: TRBV18; d_gene: TRBD1; CDR3aa: CASSPFQGAYEEQYF; CDR3nt: TGTGCCAGCTCACCATTCCAGGGGGCCTATGAGGAGCAGTACTTC
j_gene: TRBJ1-2; abundance: -; v_gene: TRBV4-1; d_gene: -; CDR3aa: CASSQEGSHGYTF; CDR3nt: TGCGCCAGCAGCCAAGAGGGCAGCCATGGCTACACCTTC
j_gene: TRBJ1-5; abundance: -; v_gene: TRBV4-3; d_gene: -; CDR3aa: CASSQDFAGNQPQHF; CDR3nt: TGCGCCAGCAGCCAAGATTTTGCGGGGAATCAGCCCCAGCATTTT
j_gene: TRBJ2-7; abundance: -; v_gene: TRBV5-1; d_gene: TRBD1; CDR3aa: CASSLGQGAYEQYF; CDR3nt: TGCGCCAGCAGCTTGGGACAGGGGGCTTACGAGCAGTACTTC
j_gene: TRBJ2-7; abundance: -; v_gene: TRBV27; d_gene: -; CDR3aa: CASSLRVRGEQYF; CDR3nt: TGTGCCAGCAGTTTGAGAGTTAGGGGGGAGCAGTACTTC
j_gene: TRBJ1-5; abundance: -; v_gene: TRBV29-1; d_gene: -; CDR3aa: CSVTQGSTDNQPQHF; CDR3nt: TGCAGCGTTACCCAGGGTTCTACGGACAATCAGCCCCAGCATTTT
j_gene: TRBJ2-2; abundance: -; v_gene: TRBV5-1; d_gene: TRBD2; CDR3aa: CASSPLTSGGAGTGELFF; CDR3nt: TGCGCCAGCAGCCCCTTGACTAGCGGGGGCGCGGGGACCGGGGAGCTGTTTTTT
j_gene: TRBJ1-1; abundance: -; v_gene: TRBV7-9; d_gene: -; CDR3aa: CASSPRQRNTEAFF; CDR3nt: TGTGCCAGCAGCCCGAGACAGCGTAACACTGAAGCTTTCTTT
j_gene: TRBJ2-2; abundance: -; v_gene: TRBV12-3/TRBV12-4; d_gene: -; CDR3aa: CASAQVGELFF; CDR3nt: TGTGCCAGCGCCCAGGTCGGGGAGCTGTTTTTT
j_gene: TRBJ2-7; abundance: -; v_gene: TRBV5-5; d_gene: -; CDR3aa: CASSEQGRSYEQYF; CDR3nt: TGTGCCAGCAGCGAACAGGGACGCTCCTACGAGCAGTACTTC
j_gene: TRBJ2-1; abundance: -; v_gene: TRBV5-1; d_gene: TRBD1; CDR3aa: CASSLASTGLYNEQFF; CDR3nt: TGCGCCAGCAGCTTGGCCTCGACAGGGTTATACAATGAGCAGTTCTTC
j_gene: TRBJ1-5; abundance: once; v_gene: TRBV7-2; d_gene: -; CDR3aa: CASSLYLEDQPQHF; CDR3nt: TGTGCCAGCAGCTTATATTTAGAGGATCAGCCCCAGCATTTT
j_gene: TRBJ2-5; abundance: once; v_gene: TRBV19; d_gene: -; CDR3aa: CASSMNKRRGQETQYF; CDR3nt: TGTGCCAGTAGTATGAATAAACGTAGGGGCCAAGAGACCCAGTACTTC
j_gene: TRBJ2-3; abundance: few; v_gene: TRBV4-3; d_gene: -; CDR3aa: CASSQDSSRLQYF; CDR3nt: TGCGCCAGCAGCCAAGATTCCTCCAGGCTGCAGTATTTT
j_gene: TRBJ1-1; abundance: -; v_gene: TRBV6-5; d_gene: -; CDR3aa: CASSTGSVGTEAFF; CDR3nt: TGTGCCAGCAGTACAGGGTCTGTGGGGACTGAAGCTTTCTTT
j_gene: TRBJ1-2; abundance: -; v_gene: TRBV7-3; d_gene: TRBD1; CDR3aa: CASSLEGTEGYTF; CDR3nt: TGTGCCAGCAGCTTAGAAGGGACAGAAGGCTACACCTTC
j_gene: TRBJ2-4; abundance: -; v_gene: TRBV4-2; d_gene: TRBD2; CDR3aa: CASSELAGVAKNIQYF; CDR3nt: TGTGCCAGCAGCGAACTAGCGGGGGTCGCCAAAAACATTCAGTACTTC
j_gene: TRBJ2-3; abundance: -; v_gene: TRBV5-6; d_gene: TRBD1; CDR3aa: CASSHGQGGTDTQYF; CDR3nt: TGTGCCAGCAGCCACGGACAGGGGGGGACAGATACGCAGTATTTT
j_gene: TRBJ1-2; abundance: -; v_gene: TRBV3-1/TRBV3-2; d_gene: -; CDR3aa: CASSQGGGGDGYTF; CDR3nt: TGTGCCAGCAGCCAAGGTGGGGGGGGCGATGGCTACACCTTC
j_gene: TRBJ2-2; abundance: -; v_gene: TRBV10-3; d_gene: -; CDR3aa: CAISKGGPNTGELFF; CDR3nt: TGTGCCATCAGTAAGGGCGGGCCGAACACCGGGGAGCTGTTTTTC
j_gene: TRBJ1-1; abundance: -; v_gene: TRBV6-5; d_gene: TRBD1; CDR3aa: CASSYRDRVNTEAFF; CDR3nt: TGTGCCAGCAGTTACCGCGACAGGGTGAACACTGAAGCTTTCTTT
j_gene: TRBJ2-3; abundance: few; v_gene: TRBV5-5; d_gene: TRBD2; CDR3aa: CASSPLAGVLTDTQYF; CDR3nt: TGTGCCAGCAGCCCACTAGCGGGGGTGCTCACAGATACGCAGTATTTT
j_gene: TRBJ2-5; abundance: few; v_gene: TRBV6-2/TRBV6-3; d_gene: -; CDR3aa: CASSYGGTETQYF; CDR3nt: TGTGCCAGCAGTTACGGGGGGACAGAGACCCAGTACTTC
j_gene: TRBJ1-2; abundance: -; v_gene: TRBV9; d_gene: -; CDR3aa: CASSDVEAAYGYTF; CDR3nt: TGTGCCAGCAGCGACGTAGAGGCCGCCTATGGCTACACCTTC
j_gene: TRBJ1-5; abundance: -; v_gene: TRBV7-2; d_gene: -; CDR3aa: CASSAPGTPYQPQHF; CDR3nt: TGTGCCAGCAGCGCGCCCGGGACACCTTATCAGCCCCAGCATTTT
j_gene: TRBJ2-5; abundance: -; v_gene: TRBV1; d_gene: -; CDR3aa: CTSSQGLAGGQETQYF; CDR3nt: TGCACCAGCAGCCAAGGACTAGCGGGGGGCCAAGAGACCCAGTACTTC
j_gene: TRBJ1-2; abundance: -; v_gene: TRBV18; d_gene: TRBD1; CDR3aa: CASSPKDRGLSSGYTF; CDR3nt: TGTGCCAGCTCACCGAAGGACAGGGGTTTGTCAAGTGGCTACACCTTC
j_gene: TRBJ2-1; abundance: -; v_gene: TRBV9; d_gene: -; CDR3aa: CASSVGAGNDEQFF; CDR3nt: TGTGCCAGCAGCGTAGGGGCGGGAAACGATGAGCAGTTCTTC
j_gene: TRBJ2-5; abundance: -; v_gene: TRBV19; d_gene: -; CDR3aa: CASRPPGKQETQYF; CDR3nt: TGTGCCTCACGCCCCCCCGGGAAGCAAGAGACCCAGTACTTC
j_gene: TRBJ2-2; abundance: few; v_gene: TRBV7-9; d_gene: -; CDR3aa: CASSLIGSGNTGELFF; CDR3nt: TGTGCCAGCAGCTTAATAGGAAGCGGGAACACCGGGGAGCTGTTTTTT
j_gene: TRBJ1-5; abundance: once; v_gene: TRBV6-5; d_gene: -; CDR3aa: CASSQRRSGLQPQHF; CDR3nt: TGTGCCAGCAGTCAAAGACGGTCAGGGCTTCAGCCCCAGCATTTT
j_gene: TRBJ2-1; abundance: -; v_gene: TRBV7-2; d_gene: TRBD2; CDR3aa: CASSLEGTSGGARNEQFF; CDR3nt: TGTGCCAGCAGCTTAGAAGGGACTAGCGGGGGGGCTAGGAATGAGCAGTTCTTC
j_gene: TRBJ2-1; abundance: -; v_gene: TRBV10-3; d_gene: TRBD2; CDR3aa: CANGREGNEQFF; CDR3nt: TGTGCCAACGGTCGGGAGGGCAATGAGCAGTTCTTC
j_gene: TRBJ1-6; abundance: -; v_gene: TRBV28; d_gene: TRBD1; CDR3aa: CATTGGHNSPLHF; CDR3nt: TGTGCCACAACAGGGGGACATAATTCACCCCTCCACTTT
j_gene: TRBJ2-7; abundance: -; v_gene: TRBV11-2; d_gene: TRBD1; CDR3aa: CASSLGAGGSYEQYF; CDR3nt: TGTGCCAGCAGCTTAGGGGCAGGGGGCTCCTACGAGCAGTACTTC
j_gene: TRBJ2-1; abundance: -; v_gene: TRBV18; d_gene: TRBD2; CDR3aa: CASSPIMGGIPNEQFF; CDR3nt: TGTGCCAGCTCACCCATTATGGGGGGGATCCCCAATGAGCAGTTCTTC
j_gene: TRBJ1-2; abundance: -; v_gene: TRBV7-2; d_gene: TRBD1; CDR3aa: CASSFSGTALNYGYTF; CDR3nt: TGTGCCAGCAGCTTTTCCGGGACAGCCCTAAACTATGGCTACACCTTC
j_gene: TRBJ1-4; abundance: -; v_gene: TRBV30; d_gene: -; CDR3aa: CAWNGNEKLFF; CDR3nt: TGTGCCTGGAACGGTAATGAAAAACTGTTTTTT
j_gene: TRBJ2-7; abundance: -; v_gene: TRBV6-5; d_gene: TRBD1; CDR3aa: CASSSRDRYEQYF; CDR3nt: TGTGCCAGCAGTTCCCGGGACAGATACGAGCAGTACTTC
j_gene: TRBJ1-5; abundance: -; v_gene: TRBV4-2; d_gene: -; CDR3aa: CASSQEAGSNQPQHF; CDR3nt: TGTGCCAGCAGCCAAGAAGCAGGGTCTAATCAGCCCCAGCATTTT
j_gene: TRBJ1-3; abundance: -; v_gene: TRBV4-3; d_gene: TRBD1; CDR3aa: CASSQGTGNGNTIYF; CDR3nt: TGCGCCAGCAGCCAGGGGACAGGGAATGGAAACACCATATATTTT
j_gene: TRBJ1-5; abundance: -; v_gene: TRBV6-5; d_gene: -; CDR3aa: CASSIHREGNQPQHF; CDR3nt: TGTGCCAGCAGTATACATCGGGAAGGCAATCAGCCCCAGCATTTT
j_gene: TRBJ1-1; abundance: -; v_gene: TRBV15; d_gene: -; CDR3aa: CATSSGVDTEAFF; CDR3nt: TGTGCCACCAGCTCCGGGGTAGATACTGAAGCTTTCTTT
j_gene: TRBJ1-2; abundance: -; v_gene: TRBV4-3; d_gene: -; CDR3aa: CASSLLEGGNYGYTF; CDR3nt: TGCGCCAGCAGCCTACTAGAGGGAGGCAACTATGGCTACACCTTC
j_gene: TRBJ1-1; abundance: once; v_gene: TRBV2; d_gene: -; CDR3aa: CASSAARGYTEAFF; CDR3nt: TGTGCCAGCAGTGCGGCCAGAGGGTACACTGAAGCTTTCTTT
j_gene: TRBJ1-1; abundance: -; v_gene: TRBV9; d_gene: -; CDR3aa: CASTQEGHLNTEAFF; CDR3nt: TGTGCCAGTACCCAAGAAGGACACCTGAACACTGAAGCTTTCTTT
j_gene: TRBJ1-2; abundance: -; v_gene: TRBV10-2; d_gene: TRBD1; CDR3aa: CASSERTGGGYTF; CDR3nt: TGCGCCAGCAGTGAGAGGACAGGGGGTGGCTACACCTTC